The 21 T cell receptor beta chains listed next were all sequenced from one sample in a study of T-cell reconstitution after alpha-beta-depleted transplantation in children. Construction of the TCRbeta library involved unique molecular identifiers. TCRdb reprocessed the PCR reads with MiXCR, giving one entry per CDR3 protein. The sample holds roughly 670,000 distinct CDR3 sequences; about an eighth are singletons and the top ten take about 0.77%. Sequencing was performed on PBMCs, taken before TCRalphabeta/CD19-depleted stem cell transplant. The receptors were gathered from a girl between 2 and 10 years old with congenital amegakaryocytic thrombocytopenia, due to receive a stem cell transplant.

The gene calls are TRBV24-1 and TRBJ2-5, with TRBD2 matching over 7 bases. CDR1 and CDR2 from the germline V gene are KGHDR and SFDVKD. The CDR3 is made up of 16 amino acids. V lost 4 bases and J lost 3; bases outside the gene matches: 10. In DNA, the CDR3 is TGTGCCACCAGTGACATCGGGCGGGAGAGAGAAGAGACCCAGTACTTC. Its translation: CATSDIGREREETQYF.

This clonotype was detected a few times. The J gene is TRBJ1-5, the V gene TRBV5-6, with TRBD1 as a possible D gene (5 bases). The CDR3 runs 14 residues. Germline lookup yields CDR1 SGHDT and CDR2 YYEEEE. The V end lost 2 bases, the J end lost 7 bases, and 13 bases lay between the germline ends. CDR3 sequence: CASSFGALGQPQHF. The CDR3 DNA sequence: TGTGCCAGCAGCTTCGGGGCGCTGGGGCAGCCCCAGCATTTT.

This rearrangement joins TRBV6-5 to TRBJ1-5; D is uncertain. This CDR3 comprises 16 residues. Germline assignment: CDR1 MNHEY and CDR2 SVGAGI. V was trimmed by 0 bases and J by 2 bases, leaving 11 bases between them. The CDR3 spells CASSYSVPSGNQPQHF. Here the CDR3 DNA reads TGTGCCAGCAGTTACTCGGTTCCCTCTGGCAATCAGCCCCAGCATTTT.

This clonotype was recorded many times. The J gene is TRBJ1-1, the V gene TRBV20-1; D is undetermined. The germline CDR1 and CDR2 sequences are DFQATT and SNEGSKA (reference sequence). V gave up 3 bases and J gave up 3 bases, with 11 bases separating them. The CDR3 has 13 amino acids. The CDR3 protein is CSASRRWDTEAFF. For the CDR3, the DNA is TGCAGTGCTAGTCGACGGTGGGACACTGAAGCTTTCTTT.

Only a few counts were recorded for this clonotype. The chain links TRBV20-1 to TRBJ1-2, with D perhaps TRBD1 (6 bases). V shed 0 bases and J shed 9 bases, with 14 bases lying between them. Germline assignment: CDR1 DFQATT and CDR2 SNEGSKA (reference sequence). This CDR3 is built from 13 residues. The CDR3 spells CSARETGRMSYTF. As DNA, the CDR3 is TGCAGTGCTAGAGAAACAGGGCGGATGAGCTACACCTTC.

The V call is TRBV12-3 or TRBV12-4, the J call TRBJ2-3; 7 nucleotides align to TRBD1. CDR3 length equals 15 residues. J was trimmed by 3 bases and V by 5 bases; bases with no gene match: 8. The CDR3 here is CASSRDRVKTDTQYF. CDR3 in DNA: TGTGCCAGCAGTCGAGACAGGGTCAAAACAGATACGCAGTATTTT.

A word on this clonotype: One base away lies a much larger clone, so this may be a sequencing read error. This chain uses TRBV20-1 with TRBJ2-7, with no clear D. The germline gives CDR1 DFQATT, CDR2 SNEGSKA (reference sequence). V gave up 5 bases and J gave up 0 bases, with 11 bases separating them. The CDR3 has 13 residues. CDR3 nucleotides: TGCAGTGCTCCGAGCTGGAACTCCTACGAGCAGTACTTC. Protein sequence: CSAPSWNSYEQYF.

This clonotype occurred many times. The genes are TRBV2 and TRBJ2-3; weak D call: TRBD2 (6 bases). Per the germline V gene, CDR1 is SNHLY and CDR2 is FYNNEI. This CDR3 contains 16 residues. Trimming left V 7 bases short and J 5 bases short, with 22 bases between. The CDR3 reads CASTNFRDSGRDTQYF. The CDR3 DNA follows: TGTGCCAGCACGAACTTCAGGGACTCGGGCCGAGATACGCAGTATTTT. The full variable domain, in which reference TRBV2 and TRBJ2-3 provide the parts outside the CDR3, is EPEVTQTPSHQVTQMGQEVILRCVPISNHLYFYWYRQILGQKVEFLVSFYNNEISEKSEIFDDQFSVERPDGSNFTLKIRSTKLEDSAMYFCASTNFRDSGRDTQYFGPGTRLTVL.

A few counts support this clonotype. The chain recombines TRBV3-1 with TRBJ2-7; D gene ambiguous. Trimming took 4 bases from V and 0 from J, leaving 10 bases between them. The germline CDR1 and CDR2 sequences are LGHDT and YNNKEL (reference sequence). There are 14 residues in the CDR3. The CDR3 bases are TGTGCCAGCAGCCCCCAAGCTTACTCCTACGAGCAGTACTTC. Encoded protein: CASSPQAYSYEQYF.

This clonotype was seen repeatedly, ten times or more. CDR3 amino acids: CASSSPLAVADTQYF. In DNA, the CDR3 is TGTGCCAGCAGCTCCCCACTAGCGGTCGCAGATACGCAGTATTTT. The chain recombines TRBV5-5 with TRBJ2-3; 8 nucleotides agree with TRBD2. The CDR3 length is 15 residues. Germline assignment: CDR1 SGHKS and CDR2 YYEKEE (reference sequence). Trimming cost V 3 bases and J 4 bases; bases outside gene matches: 7.

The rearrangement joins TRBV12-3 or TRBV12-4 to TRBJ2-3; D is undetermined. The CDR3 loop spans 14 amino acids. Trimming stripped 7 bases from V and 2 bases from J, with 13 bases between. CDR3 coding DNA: TGTGCCAGCACGGCGGAAGGACCCACAGATACGCAGTATTTT. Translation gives CASTAEGPTDTQYF.

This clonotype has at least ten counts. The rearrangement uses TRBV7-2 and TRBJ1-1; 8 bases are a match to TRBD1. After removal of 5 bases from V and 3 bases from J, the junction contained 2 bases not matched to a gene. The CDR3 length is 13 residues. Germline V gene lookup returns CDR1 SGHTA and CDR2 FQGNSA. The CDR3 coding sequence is TGTGCCAGCAGCAAGACAGGGGACACTGAAGCTTTCTTT. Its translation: CASSKTGDTEAFF.

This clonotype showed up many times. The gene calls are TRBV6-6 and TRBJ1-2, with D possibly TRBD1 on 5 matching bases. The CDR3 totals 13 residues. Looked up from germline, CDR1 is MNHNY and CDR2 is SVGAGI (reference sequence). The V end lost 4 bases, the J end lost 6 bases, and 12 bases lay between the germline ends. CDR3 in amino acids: CASSFLTGDGYTF. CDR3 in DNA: TGTGCCAGCAGTTTCCTTACAGGAGATGGCTACACCTTC.

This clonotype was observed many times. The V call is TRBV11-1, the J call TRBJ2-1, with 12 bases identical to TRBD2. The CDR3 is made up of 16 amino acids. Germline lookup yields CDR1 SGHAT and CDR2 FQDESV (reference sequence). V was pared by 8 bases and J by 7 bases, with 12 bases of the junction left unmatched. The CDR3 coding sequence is TGTGCCAGCTCTGCAGGGCTAGCGGGAGGGCCGAATGAGCAGTTCTTC. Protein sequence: CASSAGLAGGPNEQFF.

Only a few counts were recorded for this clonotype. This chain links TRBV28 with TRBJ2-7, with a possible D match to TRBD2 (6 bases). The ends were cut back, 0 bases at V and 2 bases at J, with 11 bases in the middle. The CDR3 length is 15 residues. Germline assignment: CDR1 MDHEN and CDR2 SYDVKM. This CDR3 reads CASSLWGEAAYEQYF. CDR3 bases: TGTGCCAGCAGTTTATGGGGGGAGGCAGCCTACGAGCAGTACTTC.

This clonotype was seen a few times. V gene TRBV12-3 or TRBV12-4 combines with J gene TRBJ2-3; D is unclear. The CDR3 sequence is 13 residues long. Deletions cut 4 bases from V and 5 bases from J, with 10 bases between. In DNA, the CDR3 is TGTGCCAGCAGTTCGTCGACCGGAGATACGCAGTATTTT. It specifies CASSSSTGDTQYF.

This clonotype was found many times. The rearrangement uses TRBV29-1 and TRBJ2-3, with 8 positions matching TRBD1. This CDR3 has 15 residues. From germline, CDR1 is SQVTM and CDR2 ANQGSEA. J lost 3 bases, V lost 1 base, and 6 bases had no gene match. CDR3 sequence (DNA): TGCAGCGTTGAAGGCGGCAGGGGGCGAACAGATACGCAGTATTTT. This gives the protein CSVEGGRGRTDTQYF.

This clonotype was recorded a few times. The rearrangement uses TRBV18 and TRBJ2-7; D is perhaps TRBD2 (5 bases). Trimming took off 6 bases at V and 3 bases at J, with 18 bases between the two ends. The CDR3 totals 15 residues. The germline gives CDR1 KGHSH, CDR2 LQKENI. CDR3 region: CASSDAPGAVYEQYF. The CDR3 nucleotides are TGTGCCAGCTCTGACGCCCCTGGAGCGGTCTACGAGCAGTACTTC.

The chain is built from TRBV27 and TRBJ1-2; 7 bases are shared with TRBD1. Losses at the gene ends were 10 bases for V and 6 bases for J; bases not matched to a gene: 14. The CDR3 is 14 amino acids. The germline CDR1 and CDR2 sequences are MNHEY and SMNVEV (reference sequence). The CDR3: CATYSTGNYDGYTF. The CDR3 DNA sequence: TGTGCCACCTATTCGACAGGGAATTACGATGGCTACACCTTC.

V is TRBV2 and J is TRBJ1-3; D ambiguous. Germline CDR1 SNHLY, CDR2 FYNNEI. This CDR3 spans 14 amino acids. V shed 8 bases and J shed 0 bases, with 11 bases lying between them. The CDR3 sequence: CASYRWVSGNTIYF. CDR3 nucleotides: TGTGCCAGCTATCGGTGGGTCTCTGGAAACACCATATATTTT.

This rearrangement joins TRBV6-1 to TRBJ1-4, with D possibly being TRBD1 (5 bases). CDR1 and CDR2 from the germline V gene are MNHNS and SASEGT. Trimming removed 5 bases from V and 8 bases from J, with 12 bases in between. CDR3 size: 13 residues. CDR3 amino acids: CASSTGLGEKLFF. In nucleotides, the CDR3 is TGTGCCAGCAGTACAGGTCTCGGCGAAAAACTGTTTTTT.